This TCR beta chain was observed in a study of T cell responses to AZD1222 COVID-19 vaccine. Study-level results: Regions 160-218 and 743-854 held dominance among vaccine-associated CD4 TCRs, which spanned spike. The number of AZD1222 recipients seropositive at baseline was only five to seven.

The J segment lost 3 bases and the V segment lost 4 bases, leaving 15 bases of the junction unmatched. The CDR3 length is 17 residues. Germline V gives CDR1 SGHRS, CDR2 YFSETQ. Profiled with immunoSEQ multiplex PCR; TCRdb holds only in-frame clones, not every one. The sample gives 200,000 or so clones, approximately 95% of which show up once; about 1% is in the top ten. With respect to this clone: The antigen is undetermined.

Second doses at about 4 or about 12 weeks were pooled. The sequencing here drew on peripheral blood, taken 28 days after the second AZD1222 dose. The chain recombines TRBV5-1 with TRBJ1-2; TRBD1 aligns across 7 bases. The sequence derives from an adult who received the AZD1222 COVID-19 vaccine. The CDR3 is CASSPPLGGGFYYGYTF. CDR3 DNA sequence: TGCGCCAGCAGCCCCCCTTTGGGAGGGGGCTTCTACTATGGCTACACCTTC.